The 14 T cell receptor beta chains given below trace back to one sample, sequenced in a study of blood T cell repertoires in COVID-19 (dated by TCRdb to about 2020). The library was made by the immunoSEQ multiplex PCR assay. In TCRdb, the immuneACCESS table is reduced to in-frame sequences with V and J assigned. These tables do not hold every clone; where another copy was compared, an unresolved V gene accounts for under half, and the others remain unexplained. This sample lists around 310,000 clones; around 90% were detected once. The ten largest clonotypes hold roughly 1% of the sample. Sequencing was performed on peripheral blood. The receptors here all came from a woman aged 40 to 50 with COVID-19, enrolled during active disease.

V is TRBV19 and J is TRBJ1-2; the match to TRBD1 covers 7 bases. CDR1 and CDR2 (germline): LNHDA, SQIVND (reference sequence). The CDR3 is made up of 16 amino acids. Trimming took 2 bases from V and 2 from J; bases not matched to a gene: 8. The CDR3 region is CASSIKTGPTNYGYTF. CDR3 DNA: TGTGCCAGTAGTATAAAGACAGGGCCCACCAACTATGGCTACACCTTC.

This chain connects TRBV9 to TRBJ1-5; no reliable D call. Germline V gives CDR1 SGDLS, CDR2 YYNGEE. This CDR3 region has 15 residues. V was shortened by 0 bases and J by 3 bases, with 10 bases between the two germline ends. The CDR3, as DNA: TGTGCCAGCAGCGTAGGAGGGCTAAACAATCAGCCCCAGCATTTT. This gives the protein CASSVGGLNNQPQHF.

This clone was seen a single time. The chain links TRBV19 to TRBJ2-3, with D maybe TRBD1 (5 bases). The CDR3 contains 14 residues. The germline gives CDR1 LNHDA, CDR2 SQIVND (reference sequence). Trimming pared 3 bases from V and 4 bases from J, leaving 11 bases between. The CDR3 DNA is TGTGCCAGTAGTATGGGGCAGGTTCCAGATACGCAGTATTTT. This encodes CASSMGQVPDTQYF.

The V and J genes are TRBV27 and TRBJ1-2; D gene unclear. This CDR3 has 18 amino acids. Germline V gene data show CDR1 as MNHEY and CDR2 as SMNVEV (reference sequence). Trimming removed 2 bases at V and 0 bases at J, with 19 bases between. Here the CDR3 reads CASSLRTPGGRANYGYTF. The CDR3 region has the DNA TGTGCCAGCAGTTTAAGGACCCCAGGAGGGCGAGCTAACTATGGCTACACCTTC.

The chain links TRBV20-1 to TRBJ1-2; D is unresolved. Germline values: CDR1 DFQATT, CDR2 SNEGSKA (reference sequence). CDR3 length equals 11 residues. Trimming took off 6 bases at V and 2 bases at J, with 7 bases between the two ends. CDR3 amino acids: CSANTNYGYTF. CDR3 sequence (DNA): TGCAGTGCAAACACCAACTATGGCTACACCTTC.

This clone was detected once. V and J are TRBV4-1 and TRBJ2-7; 7 bases are a match to TRBD1. Germline V gene sequence: CDR1 MGHRA, CDR2 YSYEKL. J gave up 2 bases and V 0 bases, and 10 bases lay outside the gene matches. The CDR3 extends over 17 amino acids. The CDR3 region has the DNA TGCGCCAGCAGCCAAGAACAGGGCAGGGGGTTTACCTACGAGCAGTACTTC. Its protein product is CASSQEQGRGFTYEQYF.

This rearrangement joins TRBV19 to TRBJ2-7; the match to TRBD2 covers 13 bases. V trimming: 6 bases; J trimming: 0 bases; junction bases outside the gene matches: 2. This CDR3 region has 15 residues. Per the germline V gene, CDR1 is LNHDA and CDR2 is SQIVND (reference sequence). CDR3 amino acids: CASRGLAGTSYEQYF. CDR3 nucleotide sequence: TGTGCCAGTAGGGGACTAGCGGGGACCTCCTACGAGCAGTACTTC.

The chain links TRBV6-5 to TRBJ1-2; D not certain. This CDR3 contains 13 residues. The V end lost 6 bases, the J end lost 0 bases, and 8 bases lay between the germline ends. The germline CDR1 and CDR2 sequences are MNHEY and SVGAGI. CDR3 sequence reads: CASRKPTNYGYTF. The CDR3 region has the DNA TGTGCCAGCAGGAAGCCGACTAACTATGGCTACACCTTC.

This rearrangement joins TRBV7-2 to TRBJ2-5, with 7 bases identical to TRBD2. The CDR3 covers 15 residues. Germline loops: CDR1 SGHTA, CDR2 FQGNSA. Trimming removed 4 bases from V and 5 bases from J; junction bases left unmatched: 10. The CDR3 DNA sequence: TGTGCCAGCAGCTATCTTGGGGGGGTGAGGGAGACCCAGTACTTC. This gives the protein CASSYLGGVRETQYF.

The chain is built from TRBV24-1 and TRBJ1-4, with a tentative D call TRBD1 (5 bases). V lost 0 bases to trimming and J lost 7 bases, with 11 bases between them. The V gene's germline CDR1 is KGHDR and CDR2 SFDVKD. This CDR3 contains 15 residues. DNA for the CDR3: TGTGCCACCAGTGATTTGAAAGGGGAGGGTGAAAAACTGTTTTTT. The encoded protein is CATSDLKGEGEKLFF.

As concerns this clone: Sequence at one end of the junction differs from germline and may be a read error. Other DNA variants within this sample encode the same CDR3. This chain links TRBV9 with TRBJ2-7; 8 bases align to TRBD2. The V gene's germline CDR1 is SGDLS and CDR2 YYNGEE. The CDR3 is 15 residues long. The CDR3 DNA sequence: TGCGCCAGCAGCCCGACTAGCGCGAGCTCCTACGAGCAGTACTTC. It specifies CASSPTSASSYEQYF.

This chain's CDR3 is CASSFRTVYYGYTF. The CDR3 nucleotides are TGTGCCAGTAGTTTCCGGACAGTTTACTATGGCTACACCTTC. This sequence joins TRBV19 and TRBJ1-2; the D gene is possibly TRBD1 (6 bases). Germline CDR1 and CDR2: LNHDA and SQIVND (reference sequence). The CDR3 totals 14 residues. V was trimmed by 5 bases and J by 3 bases, leaving 13 bases between them.

The chain couples TRBV19 to TRBJ2-3; maybe TRBD1 (5 bases). The CDR3 is 15 residues long. CDR1 LNHDA and CDR2 SQIVND come from the germline V gene (reference sequence). V was cut by 5 bases and J by 6 bases, with 18 bases left in between. The CDR3 DNA reads as TGTGCCAGTAGTGGACACCCAGAAGTCTACGATACGCAGTATTTT. This sequence encodes CASSGHPEVYDTQYF.

The genes are TRBV10-3 and TRBJ2-1, with 7 bases fitting TRBD1. The CDR3 totals 16 residues. Germline V gene lookup returns CDR1 ENHRY and CDR2 SYGVKD. The J segment lost 0 bases and the V segment lost 0 bases, leaving 2 bases of the junction unmatched. CDR3 loop: CAISESAGGSYNEQFF. CDR3 nucleotides: TGTGCCATCAGTGAGTCCGCAGGGGGCTCCTACAATGAGCAGTTCTTC.